This entry lists 15 T cell receptor beta chains sequenced from one sample in a study of blood T cell repertoires in COVID-19. Sequencing was performed with immunoSEQ multiplex PCR; in TCRdb, only in-frame clones are kept and a portion is missing. The table records 190,000 or so clones, approximately 90% of them present only once. Sequencing was carried out using peripheral blood. The receptors originated from a woman between 18 and 29 years old who had recovered from COVID-19.

V gene TRBV27 combines with J gene TRBJ2-7; 10 nucleotides match TRBD1. In germline, CDR1 is MNHEY, CDR2 SMNVEV (reference sequence). The CDR3 extends over 15 amino acids. The junction had 6 bases not matched to a gene; V was cut back by 3 bases and J by 4 bases. The CDR3 region is CASSFRDRGLYEQYF. Written as DNA, the CDR3 is TGTGCCAGCAGTTTCCGGGACAGGGGTTTGTACGAGCAGTACTTC.

The chain carries TRBV13 and TRBJ2-6; TRBD2 aligns across 7 bases. Germline V lookup: CDR1 PRHDT, CDR2 FYEKMQ (reference sequence). The CDR3 covers 17 residues. With 6 bases clipped from V and 0 bases from J, the junction kept 8 bases outside the gene matches. The CDR3 protein is CASSLNWGGSGANVLTF. In DNA, the CDR3 is TGTGCCAGCAGTCTTAATTGGGGGGGCTCTGGGGCCAACGTCCTGACTTTC.

The J gene is TRBJ1-2, the V gene TRBV19; D is unresolved. The CDR3 spans 11 residues. Germline V gene data show CDR1 as LNHDA and CDR2 as SQIVND (reference sequence). The ends were cut back, 3 bases at V and 5 bases at J, with 4 bases in the middle. The CDR3 DNA sequence: TGTGCCAGTAGTATCCAGTATGGCTACACCTTC. This gives the protein CASSIQYGYTF.

This clone was seen only a few times. CDR3 loop: CASRGEGAGSTEAFF. DNA of the CDR3: TGTGCCAGCAGGGGTGAGGGGGCAGGTAGCACTGAAGCTTTCTTT. The chain employs TRBV6-5 and TRBJ1-1; the match to TRBD1 covers 7 bases. Germline loops: CDR1 MNHEY, CDR2 SVGAGI. J lost 4 bases, V lost 6 bases, and 11 bases had no gene match. The CDR3 covers 15 residues.

The chain is built from TRBV6-2 or TRBV6-3 and TRBJ2-1, with TRBD1 matching 7 bases. CDR3 length: 15 residues. V gave up 0 bases and J gave up 4 bases; unmatched junction bases: 3. Germline V lookup: CDR1 MNHEY, CDR2 SVGEGT. CDR3 sequence: CASSYSGTVYNEQFF. CDR3 bases: TGTGCCAGCAGTTACTCCGGGACAGTATACAATGAGCAGTTCTTC.

This sequence joins TRBV29-1 and TRBJ1-1, with TRBD1 identical over 8 bases. Germline-derived CDR1 and CDR2 are SQVTM and ANQGSEA. The ends lost 4 bases at V and 4 bases at J; junction bases unmatched: 5. The CDR3 consists of 13 residues. The CDR3 region is CSVVGTGVTEAFF. CDR3 nucleotides: TGCAGCGTTGTCGGGACAGGTGTCACTGAAGCTTTCTTT.

The chain couples TRBV5-1 to TRBJ1-1; D perhaps matches TRBD1 (6 bases). CDR1 SGHRS and CDR2 YFSETQ come from the germline V gene. The CDR3 is 16 amino acids. V lost 1 base and J 4 bases, leaving 17 bases between the germline ends. This chain's CDR3 is CASSLSNDRPFTEAFF. CDR3 nucleotides: TGCGCCAGCAGCTTGTCCAACGACAGGCCTTTCACTGAAGCTTTCTTT.

The chain combines TRBV6-5 with TRBJ1-1; 8 bases agree with TRBD1. The CDR3 sequence is 16 residues long. With 4 bases clipped from V and 4 bases from J, the junction kept 11 bases outside the gene matches. Germline CDR1 MNHEY, CDR2 SVGAGI. The CDR3 DNA reads as TGTGCCAGCAGTTCGGGACAGGTTCGAACTAGCACTGAAGCTTTCTTT. It is translated as CASSSGQVRTSTEAFF.

The chain couples TRBV27 to TRBJ1-1; 10 bases align to TRBD1. After removal of 3 bases from V and 4 bases from J, the junction contained 8 bases not matched to a gene. Germline-derived CDR1 and CDR2 are MNHEY and SMNVEV (reference sequence). This CDR3 region has 16 residues. This CDR3 is CASSFLDRGPFTEAFF. The DNA for the CDR3 is TGTGCCAGCAGTTTCCTCGACAGGGGGCCTTTCACTGAAGCTTTCTTT.

The sample holds one count of this clone. CDR3 loop: CASSSRDRGAYGYTF. The DNA of the CDR3 is TGTGCCAGCAGTTCCCGGGACAGGGGGGCCTATGGCTACACCTTC. V gene TRBV27 combines with J gene TRBJ1-2; TRBD1 agrees at 11 bases. Germline CDR1 and CDR2: MNHEY and SMNVEV (reference sequence). The CDR3 is made up of 15 amino acids. J gave up 4 bases and V 4 bases, and 5 bases lay outside the gene matches.

The chain has TRBV9 and TRBJ1-1; D is possibly TRBD1 (6 bases). V shed 4 bases and J shed 4 bases, with 26 bases lying between them. CDR3 length: 18 amino acids. Germline CDR1 and CDR2: SGDLS and YYNGEE. The CDR3 DNA follows: TGTGCCAGCAGCCCGAAGATGCAGGGGATGATCAAGGGCACTGAAGCTTTCTTT. Its translation is CASSPKMQGMIKGTEAFF.

V and J are TRBV19 and TRBJ2-1; maybe TRBD1 (5 bases). The germline V gene encodes CDR1 LNHDA and CDR2 SQIVND (reference sequence). V was trimmed by 3 bases and J by 5 bases, leaving 11 bases between them. The CDR3 has 14 residues. The CDR3 reads CASSIGQRNNEQFF. CDR3 nucleotides: TGTGCCAGTAGTATTGGACAACGAAACAATGAGCAGTTCTTC.

The chain has TRBV5-3 and TRBJ2-5; 8 bases agree with TRBD2. TRBV5-3 is annotated as an ORF whose role is uncertain. The CDR3 loop spans 16 amino acids. V trimming: 0 bases; J trimming: 2 bases; junction bases outside the gene matches: 6. The CDR3 sequence is CARSLEASGRQETQYF. The CDR3 DNA reads as TGTGCCAGAAGCTTGGAAGCTAGCGGGCGACAAGAGACCCAGTACTTC.

This clone came up once. The chain carries TRBV7-3 and TRBJ2-1; 10 bases line up with TRBD2. Trimming took 2 bases from V and 8 from J; bases not matched to a gene: 9. CDR1 and CDR2 from the germline V gene are SGHTA and FQGTGA. This CDR3 has 16 amino acids. This CDR3 is CASSLRYSGRLYEQFF. Written as DNA, the CDR3 is TGTGCCAGCAGCTTACGTTATAGCGGGAGGTTGTATGAGCAGTTCTTC.

This rearrangement joins TRBV30 to TRBJ1-5; D unresolved. The germline V gene encodes CDR1 GTSNPN and CDR2 SVGIG (reference sequence). Trimming removed 1 base from V and 3 bases from J, with 7 bases in between. The CDR3 totals 13 residues. CDR3 coding DNA: TGTGCCTGGAGTGCAGGCTTCAATCAGCCCCAGCATTTT. Translated, it gives CAWSAGFNQPQHF. The whole variable domain, remainder taken from reference TRBV30 and TRBJ1-5, is SQTIHQWPATLVQPVGSPLSLECTVEGTSNPNLYWYRQAAGRGLQLLFYSVGIGQISSEVPQNLSASRPQDRQFILSSKKLLLSDSGFYLCAWSAGFNQPQHFGDGTRLSIL.